These T cell receptor beta chains were read from a single sample in a study of T-cell reconstitution after alpha-beta-depleted transplantation in children. Each CDR3 protein gets one entry after TCRdb re-called the PCR reads with MiXCR. The sample has 90,000 to 100,000 distinct CDR3 sequences; around a quarter are singletons. The specimen was PBMCs, collected before TCRalphabeta/CD19-depleted stem cell transplant. The receptors were gathered from a boy between 2 and 10 years old with acute lymphoblastic leukemia, due to receive a stem cell transplant. Each CDR3 is given with its conserved first and last residue. D genes are given only for firm matches. Clone size is given for some rows only: seen once, a few or many times, or a class if the clone is expanded.

TRBD2	TRBV15	.	TRBJ2-7	CATSFSRREGDEQYF	TGTGCCACCAGCTTTTCCAGACGGGAGGGAGACGAGCAGTACTTC
.	TRBV5-1	.	TRBJ1-1	CASSRVAVTEAFF	TGCGCCAGCAGTCGAGTGGCAGTCACTGAAGCTTTCTTT
.	TRBV6-2/TRBV6-3	few	TRBJ2-7	CASSPLRRTYEQYF	TGTGCCAGCAGTCCTCTCCGGCGGACCTACGAGCAGTACTTC
.	TRBV4-1	.	TRBJ2-3	CASSLAEGPGDTQYF	TGCGCCAGCAGCCTCGCGGAGGGGCCAGGAGATACGCAGTATTTT
.	TRBV28	many	TRBJ1-4	CASSFSGEKLFF	TGTGCCAGCAGTTTTTCGGGGGAAAAACTGTTTTTT
.	TRBV29-1	many	TRBJ2-1	CSVGRSLFHEQFF	TGCAGCGTTGGACGCAGCCTATTCCATGAGCAGTTCTTC
.	TRBV6-6	.	TRBJ2-7	CASSYRLDEQYF	TGTGCCAGCAGTTACAGGTTGGATGAGCAGTACTTC
.	TRBV20-1	.	TRBJ2-7	CSAMYTSSHEQYF	TGCAGTGCTATGTACACCAGTTCCCACGAGCAGTACTTC
.	TRBV6-1	.	TRBJ2-6	CASRPWGANVLTF	TGTGCCAGCCGCCCATGGGGGGCCAACGTCCTGACTTTC
TRBD1	TRBV7-2	.	TRBJ2-3	CASSPGTGGDTQYF	TGTGCCAGCAGCCCCGGGACAGGGGGAGATACGCAGTATTTT
.	TRBV5-6	few	TRBJ1-6	CASSLIELNSPLHF	TGTGCCAGCAGCTTAATAGAACTTAATTCACCCCTCCACTTT
TRBD1	TRBV10-3	few	TRBJ2-1	CAISDGSGRGRGNEQFF	TGTGCCATCAGTGACGGGTCGGGCAGGGGGCGCGGGAATGAGCAGTTCTTC
.	TRBV20-1	few	TRBJ2-1	CSARDPSRRGQGEQFF	TGCAGTGCTAGAGATCCTTCGCGGAGGGGCCAGGGTGAGCAGTTCTTC
.	TRBV5-1	.	TRBJ2-3	CASSLADLKDTQYF	TGCGCCAGCAGCTTGGCCGACCTCAAGGATACGCAGTATTTT
.	TRBV5-1	few	TRBJ2-3	CASSLAVSDTQYF	TGCGCCAGCAGCTTGGCCGTTAGTGATACGCAGTATTTT
TRBD2	TRBV28	.	TRBJ2-3	CASSSQTSGRTDTQYF	TGTGCCAGCAGTTCCCAGACTAGCGGGCGGACAGATACGCAGTATTTT
.	TRBV20-1	.	TRBJ2-1	CSARGLWGGGVYNEQFF	TGCAGTGCTAGAGGTTTATGGGGCGGAGGTGTCTACAATGAGCAGTTCTTC
.	TRBV29-1	.	TRBJ2-5	CSVEDPTLVQETQYF	TGCAGCGTTGAAGATCCTACCTTGGTACAAGAGACCCAGTACTTC
.	TRBV29-1	.	TRBJ2-3	CSVGKSGPSTDTQYF	TGCAGCGTTGGGAAGAGCGGACCCAGCACAGATACGCAGTATTTT
TRBD1	TRBV6-1	.	TRBJ1-5	CASRADMTGNHYSNQPQHF	TGTGCCAGCAGAGCCGACATGACAGGGAACCATTATAGCAATCAGCCCCAGCATTTT
TRBD1	TRBV6-5	few	TRBJ1-5	CASSIDRGLIPQHF	TGTGCCAGCAGTATCGACAGGGGGCTGATTCCCCAGCATTTT
TRBD2	TRBV28	many	TRBJ2-3	CASSFGTSGYSTDTQYF	TGTGCCAGCAGTTTCGGGACTAGCGGATATAGCACAGATACGCAGTATTTT
TRBD2	TRBV20-1	.	TRBJ2-7	CSAAPGLAGGYEQYF	TGCAGTGCCGCTCCGGGACTAGCGGGGGGCTACGAGCAGTACTTC